Listed here is a single TCR beta chain. Its specificity is not known. The repertoire was sequenced with immunoSEQ multiplex PCR; TCRdb's copy has only in-frame clones and lacks some. The sample has about 73,000 clones, around 90% seen once; the top ten hold less than 5%. This entry is derived from a study of graft-versus-host responses after intestinal transplantation. The CDR3 contains 13 residues. The germline V gene has CDR1 MNHNS and CDR2 SASEGT. Trimming left V 7 bases short and J 7 bases short, with 14 bases between. This sequence was found in a human donor who was the organ donor for an intestinal transplant. Here the sequenced sample was unstimulated CD8+ T cells sorted from spleen or lymph node cells, taken before transplant. J is TRBJ1-5 and V is TRBV6-1; D not resolved. In DNA, the CDR3 is TGTGCCAGCACCTTCAAGAGTCACCAGCCCCAGCATTTT. Translated: CASTFKSHQPQHF.